This T cell receptor (beta chain) was profiled in a study of blood T cell repertoires in COVID-19. At the level of the study: The study drew acute and convalescent COVID-19 samples from the United States, Italy and Spain. Sample material is recorded as cDNA or gDNA derived from T cells, B-cell-depleted T cells, or PBMCs.

The CDR3 is 12 amino acids. V was cut by 5 bases and J by 9 bases, with 11 bases left in between. Germline assignment: CDR1 WNHNN and CDR2 SYGVQD (reference sequence). Original methodology: Amplified reference gene primers provided the basis for estimating nucleated cell counts. The method was immunoSEQ multiplex PCR; TCRdb's version includes in-frame clones alone and lacks a portion of them. Clone size and the V and J calls come from that table; the DNA yielded D and trimming. The sample lists approximately 200,000 clones, 85% to 90% occurring once. This clonotype originated in a woman aged 55-70 years with acute or convalescent COVID-19. The sample taken for sequencing was peripheral blood. The chain carries TRBV10-1 and TRBJ2-4, with D possibly being TRBD2 (5 bases). CDR3 coding DNA: TGCGCCAGCAGTACCCTAGGAGGCATTCAGTACTTC. Translating it yields CASSTLGGIQYF.